This TCR beta chain was found in a study of T cell responses to AZD1222 COVID-19 vaccine. For the study at large: Both about-4-week and about-12-week second-dose recipients were combined. Points from the study as a whole: After the peak T cell response, and only then, were repertoires sampled. Just five to seven people given AZD1222 tested seropositive at baseline. Clonal diversity may have been underestimated in mostly white British donors.

This clone occurred once. Antigen: not known. TCRdb's copy holds only in-frame clones and misses some; the assay was immunoSEQ multiplex PCR. Of about 55,000 clones listed, 70% to 90% were seen once; the top ten hold just under 4%. The sequence derives from an adult in good health. The source material was peripheral blood, sampled on day 0 of AZD1222 vaccination.

This CDR3 is CASSLAGARTDTQYF. CDR3 nucleotides: TGTGCCAGCAGCTTAGCAGGGGCTCGCACAGATACGCAGTATTTT. V and J are TRBV7-9 and TRBJ2-3, with a possible D match to TRBD1 (5 bases). V lost 0 bases and J 1 base, leaving 8 bases between the germline ends. Germline CDR1 is SEHNR and CDR2 is FQNEAQ (reference sequence). This CDR3 spans 15 amino acids.